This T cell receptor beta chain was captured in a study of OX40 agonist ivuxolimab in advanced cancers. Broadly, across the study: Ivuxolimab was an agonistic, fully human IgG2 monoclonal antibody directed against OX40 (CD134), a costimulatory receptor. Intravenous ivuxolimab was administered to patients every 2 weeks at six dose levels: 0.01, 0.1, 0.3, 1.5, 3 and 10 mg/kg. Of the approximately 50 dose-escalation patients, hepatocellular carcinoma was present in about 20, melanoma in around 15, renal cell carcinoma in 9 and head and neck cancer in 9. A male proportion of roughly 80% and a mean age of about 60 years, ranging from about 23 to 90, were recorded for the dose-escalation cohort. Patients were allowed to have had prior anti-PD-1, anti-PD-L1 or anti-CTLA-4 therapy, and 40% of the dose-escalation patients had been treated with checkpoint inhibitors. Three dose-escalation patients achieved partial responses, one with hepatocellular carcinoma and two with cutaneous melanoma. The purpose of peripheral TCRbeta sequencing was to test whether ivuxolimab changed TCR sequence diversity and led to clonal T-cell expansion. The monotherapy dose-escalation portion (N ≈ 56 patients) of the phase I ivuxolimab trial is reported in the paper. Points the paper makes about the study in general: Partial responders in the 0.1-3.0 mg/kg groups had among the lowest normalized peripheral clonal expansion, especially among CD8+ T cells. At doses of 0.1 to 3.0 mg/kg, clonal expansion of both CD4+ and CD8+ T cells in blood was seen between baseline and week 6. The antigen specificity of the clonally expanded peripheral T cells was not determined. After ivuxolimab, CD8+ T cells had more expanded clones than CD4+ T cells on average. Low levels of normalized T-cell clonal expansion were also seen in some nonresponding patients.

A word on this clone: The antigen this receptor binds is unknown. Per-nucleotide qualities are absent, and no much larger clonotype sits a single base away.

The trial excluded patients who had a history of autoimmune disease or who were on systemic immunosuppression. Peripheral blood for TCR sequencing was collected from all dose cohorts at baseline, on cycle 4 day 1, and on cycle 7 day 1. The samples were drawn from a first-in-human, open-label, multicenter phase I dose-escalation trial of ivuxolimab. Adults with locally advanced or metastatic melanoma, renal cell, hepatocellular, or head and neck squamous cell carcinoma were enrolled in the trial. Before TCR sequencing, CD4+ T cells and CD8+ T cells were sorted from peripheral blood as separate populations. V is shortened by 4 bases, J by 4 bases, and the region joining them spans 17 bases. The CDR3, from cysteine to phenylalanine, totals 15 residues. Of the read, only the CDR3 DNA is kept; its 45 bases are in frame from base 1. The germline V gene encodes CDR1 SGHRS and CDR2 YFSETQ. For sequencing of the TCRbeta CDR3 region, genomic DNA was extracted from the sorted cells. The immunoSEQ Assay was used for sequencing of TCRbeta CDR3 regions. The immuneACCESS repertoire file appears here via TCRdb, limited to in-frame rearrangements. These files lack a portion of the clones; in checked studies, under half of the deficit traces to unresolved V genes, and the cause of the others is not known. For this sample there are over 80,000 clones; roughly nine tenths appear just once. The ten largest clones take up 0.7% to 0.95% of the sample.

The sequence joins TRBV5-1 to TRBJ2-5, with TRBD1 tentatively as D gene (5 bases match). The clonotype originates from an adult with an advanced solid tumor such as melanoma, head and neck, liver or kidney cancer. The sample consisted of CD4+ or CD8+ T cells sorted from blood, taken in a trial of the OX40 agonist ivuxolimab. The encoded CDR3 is CASSTRGGGRETQYF. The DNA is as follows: TGCGCCAGCAGCACAAGGGGCGGTGGAAGAGAGACCCAGTACTTC.